This entry lists 10 T cell receptor beta chains sequenced from one sample in a study of blood T cell repertoires in COVID-19. Using immunoSEQ multiplex PCR, the repertoire was profiled, and TCRdb retains in-frame clones only, with some absent. The sample includes approximately 160,000 clones, roughly four fifths seen only once; the top ten take more than 5.5%. Sequences were obtained from PBMCs or T cells enriched from blood (not recorded which). The origin of the receptors is a man over 45 who had recovered from COVID-19.

V is TRBV30 and J is TRBJ2-2; TRBD1 matches 11 bases. Germline values: CDR1 GTSNPN, CDR2 SVGIG (reference sequence). V was pared by 0 bases and J by 4 bases, with 4 bases of the junction left unmatched. The CDR3 contains 16 residues. CDR3 nucleotides: TGTGCCTGGAGTGTAGGGGGGACAGGGGGCACCGGGGAGCTGTTTTTT. It codes for CAWSVGGTGGTGELFF.

The chain links TRBV4-2 to TRBJ2-1, with 8 bases aligning to TRBD1. CDR1 and CDR2 (germline): LGHNA, YNFKEQ. The CDR3 has 14 residues. V gave up 2 bases and J gave up 7 bases; unmatched junction bases: 4. The CDR3 coding sequence is TGTGCCAGCAGCCAACGGACAGGGTGGAATGAGCAGTTCTTC. Its protein product is CASSQRTGWNEQFF.

The CDR3 reads CASSSGHTSNIQYF. CDR3 coding DNA: TGTGCCAGCAGTTCCGGACATACATCAAACATTCAGTACTTC. The chain uses TRBV27 and TRBJ2-4, with D perhaps TRBD1 (5 bases). This CDR3 has 14 residues. V was clipped by 4 bases and J by 6 bases, with 13 bases between them. Germline V lookup: CDR1 MNHEY, CDR2 SMNVEV (reference sequence).

The V and J genes are TRBV3-1 (or the pseudogene TRBV3-2) and TRBJ2-5; maybe TRBD2 (5 bases). Germline lookup yields CDR1 LGHDT and CDR2 YNNKEL (reference sequence). The CDR3 is 14 amino acids. V shed 2 bases and J shed 7 bases, with 14 bases lying between them. The CDR3 sequence: CASSQSAGPLTQYF. Here the CDR3 DNA reads TGTGCCAGCAGCCAATCGGCGGGCCCATTGACCCAGTACTTC.

This chain joins TRBV2 and TRBJ2-5; 11 nucleotides line up with TRBD1. Unmatched junction bases numbered 11, after V lost 9 bases and J lost 5 bases. This CDR3 is 15 amino acids long. Per the germline V gene, CDR1 is SNHLY and CDR2 is FYNNEI. The CDR3 coding sequence is TGTGCCAGTCTCCGGGACAGGGGGGGAAGGGAGACCCAGTACTTC. Protein sequence: CASLRDRGGRETQYF.

The rearrangement links TRBV7-9 to TRBJ1-2; unclear D gene. Looked up from germline, CDR1 is SEHNR and CDR2 is FQNEAQ (reference sequence). The CDR3 has 13 residues. Between the trimmed V and J ends, which lost 1 base and 5 bases, there was a span of 8 bases. The CDR3 loop is CASSLGLVYGYTF. The DNA of the CDR3 is TGTGCCAGCAGCTTAGGGCTGGTGTATGGCTACACCTTC.

This chain uses TRBV7-9 with TRBJ2-1; a weak D match, TRBD2 (6 bases). Trimming shortened V by 2 bases and J by 3 bases, and 8 bases separated the two germline ends. This CDR3 is built from 14 residues. Germline values: CDR1 SEHNR, CDR2 FQNEAQ (reference sequence). The CDR3 region is CASSLRRGYNEQFF. The CDR3 DNA reads as TGTGCCAGCAGCTTACGGCGGGGCTACAATGAGCAGTTCTTC.

This clone is a singleton in its sample. V is TRBV7-9 and J is TRBJ1-2; TRBD1 matches at 7 bases. The germline CDR1 and CDR2 sequences are SEHNR and FQNEAQ (reference sequence). CDR3 length: 12 residues. V trimming: 5 bases; J trimming: 4 bases; junction bases outside the gene matches: 1. The CDR3 protein is CASSRTGYGYTF. As DNA, the CDR3 is TGTGCCAGCAGCCGGACAGGCTATGGCTACACCTTC.

The V and J genes are TRBV5-1 and TRBJ1-1; D ambiguous. Germline V CDR1 and CDR2: SGHRS, YFSETQ. V lost 0 bases and J lost 2, with 17 bases in between. The CDR3 has 17 residues. CDR3 sequence: CASSLGQRNRGNTEAFF. As DNA, the CDR3 is TGCGCCAGCAGCTTGGGGCAGAGAAATCGCGGAAACACTGAAGCTTTCTTT.

This clone was found once. This chain connects TRBV11-2 to TRBJ2-7, with D maybe TRBD1 (6 bases). V lost 1 base, J lost 7 bases, and 8 bases lay in between. The CDR3 consists of 12 residues. Germline V CDR1 and CDR2: SGHAT, FQNNGV. For the CDR3, the DNA is TGTGCCAGCAGCTTAGGGGGGCGGGAGCAGTACTTC. Translating it yields CASSLGGREQYF.